The 22 T cell receptor beta chains below all came from one sample that was sequenced in a study of tumor and adjacent non-tumor tissue in lung cancer listed by TCRdb under 2018. RNA was isolated from bulk unsorted tissue, and RNA quality was assessed with a NanoDrop ND-1000 and an Agilent 2100. The library was generated by multiplex PCR. TCRdb lists the instrument as Illumina HiSeq 2500. TCRbeta libraries were constructed through three rounds of nested PCR with primers (Table S4) according to protocols adapted from ARM-PCR. Through fastp at Q25 and MiXCR, TCRdb rebuilt clones from the public reads, retaining in-frame beta chains. Entries that share a CDR3 protein sequence are merged under the most common genes and DNA. The sample data list fewer than 120,000 distinct CDR3 sequences, and over 75% of these were observed just once. Around 21% of the sample is taken by the ten largest. Material for sequencing was lung tumor tissue. The receptors derive from an older man with non-small cell lung cancer.

This clonotype was seen once. J is TRBJ1-1 and V is TRBV28; D is uncertain. V lost 11 bases to trimming and J lost 7 bases, with 14 bases between them. The CDR3 runs to 11 residues. CDR1 and CDR2 from the germline V gene are MDHEN and SYDVKM. The CDR3 here is CACWIGLEAFF. CDR3 nucleotide sequence: TGTGCCTGCTGGATTGGGCTTGAAGCTTTCTTT. Full variable domain (outside the CDR3, taken from reference TRBV28 and TRBJ1-1): DVKVTQSSRYLVKRTGEKVFLECVQDMDHENMFWYRQDPGLGLRLIYFSYDVKMKEKGDIPEGYSVSREKKERFSLILESASTNQTSMYLCACWIGLEAFFGQGTRLTVV.

About this clonotype itself: A much larger clone lies one base from this, so it may be a read error. V gene TRBV25-1 combines with J gene TRBJ2-5; no reliable D call. The V and J ends lost 2 bases and 2 bases respectively, with 12 bases between them. Germline V CDR1 and CDR2: MGHDK, SYGVNS. The CDR3 extends over 15 amino acids. The CDR3 bases are TGTGCCAGCAGTGAACCAAGGCAGCTTCAAGAGACCCAGTACTTC. Amino acid sequence: CASSEPRQLQETQYF.

The CDR3 DNA reads as TGTGCCAGCAGCAGCAGGGCTAGGATGGATTCACCCCTCCACTTT. Translating it yields CASSSRARMDSPLHF. The rearrangement links TRBV5-4 to TRBJ1-6; possible D gene TRBD1, 5 bases. The CDR3 is made up of 15 amino acids. Trimming shortened V by 4 bases and J by 8 bases, and 16 bases separated the two germline ends. The germline V gene encodes CDR1 SGHNT and CDR2 YYREEE (reference sequence).

The chain joins TRBV29-1 to TRBJ2-3; 9 bases fit TRBD1. Per the germline V gene, CDR1 is SQVTM and CDR2 is ANQGSEA. The CDR3 runs to 17 residues. The V and J ends lost 8 bases and 5 bases, in that order; junction bases with no gene match: 20. The chain's CDR3 is CSLLTYVTGGHIDTQYF. The DNA of the CDR3 is TGCAGCTTACTCACATATGTGACAGGGGGGCACATAGATACGCAGTATTTT.

This clonotype appeared a single time. A much larger clone differs by one base, so this may be a read error. This rearrangement joins TRBV20-1 to TRBJ2-1, with D perhaps TRBD1 (6 bases). CDR1 DFQATT and CDR2 SNEGSKA come from the germline V gene (reference sequence). The CDR3 sequence is 15 residues long. CDR3 sequence: CSDRGGSVSNNEQFF. CDR3 coding DNA: TGCAGTGATAGAGGGGGTAGCGTCTCCAACAATGAGCAGTTCTTC.

Comment on this clonotype: Given a much more abundant clone one base away, this may be a read error. This sequence joins TRBV5-1 and TRBJ1-4; 9 positions agree with TRBD1. Germline V gives CDR1 SGHRS, CDR2 YFSETQ. V lost 2 bases, J lost 9 bases, and 5 bases stayed unmatched. There are 14 residues in the CDR3. CDR3 loop: CASSFPGTGQKLFF. The CDR3 coding sequence is TGCGCCAGCAGCTTTCCCGGGACAGGGCAAAAACTGTTTTTT. The full variable domain, in which reference TRBV5-1 and TRBJ1-4 provide the parts outside the CDR3, is KAGVTQTPRYLIKTRGQQVTLSCSPISGHRSVSWYQQTPGQGLQFLFEYFSETQRNKGNFPGRFSGRQFSNSRSEMNVSTLELGDSALYLCASSFPGTGQKLFFGSGTQLSVL.

Details on this clonotype: A read error may produce the germline difference seen at one junction end. The chain couples TRBV4-1 to TRBJ1-1; D call uncertain. CDR3 length: 17 amino acids. Germline CDR1 is MGHRA and CDR2 is YSYEKL. The DNA of the CDR3 is TGCGCCAGCGGCCAGGCAGTTAAGTGGCGGCCTTACACTGAAGCTTTCTTT. This translates into CASGQAVKWRPYTEAFF.

This clonotype was found once. A read error may account for a junction end that differs from germline. This chain joins TRBV6-2 or TRBV6-3 and TRBJ1-5, with 7 positions matching TRBD1. The CDR3 runs to 15 residues. CDR1 and CDR2 from the germline V gene are MNHEY and SVGEGT. CDR3 nucleotide sequence: TGTGTCAGCAGTTTGGGTAGGGGGCTGAATCAGCCCCAGCATTTT. It encodes CVSSLGRGLNQPQHF.

Concerning this clonotype itself: An end of the junction does not agree with germline; a read error may underlie this. V gene TRBV7-9 combines with J gene TRBJ1-3; D not resolved. The CDR3 has 16 residues. Germline assignment: CDR1 SEHNR and CDR2 FQNEAQ (reference sequence). The DNA of the CDR3 is TGTACCAGCAGCTTAATGAGGGTATTCTCTGGAAACACCATATATTTT. Protein sequence: CTSSLMRVFSGNTIYF. The variable domain in full, completed from reference TRBV7-9 and TRBJ1-3, reads DTGVSQNPRHKITKRGQNVTFRCDPISEHNRLYWYRQTLGQGPEFLTYFQNEAQLEKSRLLSDRFSAERPKGSFSTLEIQRTEQGDSAMYLCTSSLMRVFSGNTIYFGEGSWLTVV.

Worth noting for this clonotype: Here the CDR3 omits its conserved ending phenylalanine or tryptophan, so a read error is the likely source. V gene TRBV12-3 or TRBV12-4 combines with J gene TRBJ2-7, with unresolved D. CDR3 length: 14 amino acids. V was pared by 1 base and J by 1 base, with 8 bases between. As DNA, the CDR3 is TGTGCCAGCAGTTTAGACAAGGGATCCTACGAGCAGTACATC. Encoded protein: CASSLDKGSYEQYI.

This clonotype was observed once. One end of the junction does not line up with germline, which may come from a read error. The chain has TRBV28 and TRBJ1-6, with D possibly matching TRBD1 (5 bases). Germline V gene data show CDR1 as MDHEN and CDR2 as SYDVKM. The CDR3 is made up of 16 amino acids. This chain's CDR3 is CTSSTGGAGYNSPLHF. Written as DNA, the CDR3 is TGTACCAGCAGTACTGGTGGGGCGGGTTATAATTCACCCCTCCACTTT.

Note on this clonotype: This is likely a read error, given that the CDR3 carries no conserved phenylalanine or tryptophan at its end. This chain uses TRBV5-4 with TRBJ2-7; D not certain. The CDR3 has 13 amino acids. V shed 8 bases and J shed 7 bases, with 19 bases lying between them. CDR1 and CDR2 from the germline V gene are SGHNT and YYREEE (reference sequence). The CDR3 sequence is CASSLLVAREQYS. CDR3 sequence (DNA): TGTGCCAGTAGCCTTCTGGTGGCAAGGGAGCAGTACTCC.

The table lists this clonotype with a count of one. Mismatch with germline at one junction end may stem from a read error. The gene calls are TRBV12-5 and TRBJ2-3, with D perhaps TRBD2 (7 bases). The CDR3 has 16 amino acids. Germline CDR1 is LGHNT and CDR2 is FRNRAP. In nucleotides, the CDR3 is TGTGCTAGTGCCTCACTAGCGATGGGGCCAGGGGATACGCGGTATTTT. It encodes CASASLAMGPGDTRYF.

With respect to this clonotype: An end of the junction does not agree with germline; a read error may underlie this. The CDR3 protein is CASGLTHGGSTDTQCF. The CDR3 DNA sequence: TGTGCCAGCGGCTTAACTCATGGTGGAAGCACAGATACGCAGTGTTTT. The chain recombines TRBV11-2 with TRBJ2-3; no firm D call. Per germline, CDR1 SGHAT and CDR2 FQNNGV. The CDR3 runs to 16 residues.

With respect to this clonotype: The junction shows a germline mismatch at one end, possibly a read error. The CDR3 nucleotides read TGTGCCAGCAACATCCTGGGACTAGAGACCGGGGTGCTGTTTTTT. Its protein is CASNILGLETGVLFF. The chain recombines TRBV5-4 with TRBJ2-2; 8 positions agree with TRBD2. Germline V gene lookup returns CDR1 SGHNT and CDR2 YYREEE (reference sequence). The CDR3 is 15 residues long.

Comment on this clonotype: An end of the junction does not agree with germline; a read error may underlie this. V and J are TRBV18 and TRBJ2-3, with D possibly matching TRBD1 (6 bases). Germline V gives CDR1 KGHSH, CDR2 LQKENI. The CDR3 length is 16 residues. DNA for the CDR3: TGTGCCAGCTTACACTTCCCGGGACATATCACAGATACACAGTATTTT. Its protein is CASLHFPGHITDTQYF.

Points on this clonotype: An end of the junction differs from the germline gene, which may be a read error. The J gene is TRBJ2-7, the V gene TRBV4-2, with TRBD1 matching 7 bases. This CDR3 region has 12 residues. CDR1 is LGHNA, CDR2 YNFKEQ, per germline. The CDR3 DNA reads TGTGACAGCAGCCAGGGGGATTACGAGCAGTACTTC. It yields the protein CDSSQGDYEQYF.

At least ten counts were recorded for this clonotype. The chain carries TRBV6-5 and TRBJ2-2; D gene uncertain. V gave up 2 bases and J gave up 5 bases, with 12 bases separating them. The CDR3 spans 15 residues. The germline CDR1 and CDR2 sequences are MNHEY and SVGAGI. The CDR3 nucleotides read TGTGCCAGCAGTTACACCATTGGCGGAACCGGGGAGCTGTTTTTT. Its translation is CASSYTIGGTGELFF.

This clonotype has at least ten counts. This chain connects TRBV5-1 to TRBJ2-5, with unresolved D. CDR1 and CDR2 from the germline V gene are SGHRS and YFSETQ. There are 13 residues in the CDR3. V was cut by 5 bases and J by 5 bases, with 13 bases left in between. The CDR3: CASRIVLGETQYF. CDR3 DNA: TGCGCCAGCAGGATAGTCTTGGGGGAGACCCAGTACTTC.

A remark on this clonotype: An end of the junction does not agree with germline; a read error may underlie this. This chain uses TRBV19 with TRBJ2-2, with D possibly TRBD2 on 7 matching bases. The CDR3 extends over 17 amino acids. CDR1 is LNHDA and CDR2 is SQIVND in the germline V gene (reference sequence). This CDR3 reads CVSSRTASGGATGELFF. CDR3 bases: TGTGTCAGTAGTAGGACTGCTTCTGGGGGGGCCACCGGGGAGCTGTTTTTT.

The chain is built from TRBV29-1 and TRBJ2-4, with a possible D match to TRBD1 (5 bases). Trimming stripped 2 bases from V and 12 bases from J, with 17 bases between. The germline CDR1 and CDR2 sequences are SQVTM and ANQGSEA. The CDR3 contains 13 residues. CDR3 bases: TGCAGCGTTGAATGTAGGGGCTTCGACACTCAGTACTTC. Amino acid sequence: CSVECRGFDTQYF.

With respect to this clonotype: Germline is not matched at one junction end, which may reflect a read error. The chain uses TRBV4-1 and TRBJ2-5; D is uncertain. Germline-derived CDR1 and CDR2 are MGHRA and YSYEKL. The CDR3 has 15 amino acids. CDR3 in amino acids: CASSQVPQRKEAQYF. The CDR3 nucleotides read TGCGCCAGCAGCCAAGTTCCTCAGCGCAAAGAGGCCCAGTACTTC.